This is a list of T cell receptor beta chains from one sample in a study of CD8+CD57+ T cells in acquired aplastic anemia. A single record per CDR3 protein comes from TCRdb applying MiXCR to the reads. The table includes around 200,000 distinct CDR3 sequences, approximately 60% detected once. The sample taken for sequencing was sorted CD4+, CD8+, or CD8+CD57+ T cells (not recorded which) from PBMCs. These receptors all stem from a human donor in good health. The CDR3 runs from the conserved cysteine through the conserved F or W. A D gene is named only where the DNA matches it firmly. For some rows the clone size is stated as once, few or many, or as a class when expanded; others skip it.

d_call	clone_size	j_call	v_call	cdr3_aa	cdr3_nt
TRBD2	NA	TRBJ2-2	TRBV5-1	CASRRRTSGGNTGELFF	TGCGCCAGCAGACGCCGGACTAGCGGAGGGAACACCGGGGAGCTGTTTTTT
TRBD1	NA	TRBJ1-5	TRBV7-2	CASSLVGTALNQPQHF	TGTGCCAGCAGCTTAGTCGGGACAGCGCTAAATCAGCCCCAGCATTTT
NA	many	TRBJ2-1	TRBV4-2	CASSQDGKAYNEQFF	TGTGCCAGCAGCCAAGATGGCAAGGCCTACAATGAGCAGTTCTTC
TRBD2	NA	TRBJ2-6	TRBV19	CASSRGGGANVLAF	TGTGCCAGTAGTAGGGGGGGTGGGGCCAACGTCCTGGCTTTC
NA	NA	TRBJ2-6	TRBV5-1	CASSEHRSGASVLTF	TGCGCCAGCAGCGAACACAGGTCTGGGGCCAGCGTCCTGACCTTC
NA	NA	TRBJ1-4	TRBV2	CASRNGPLRNEKLFF	TGTGCCAGCAGAAACGGACCGCTTCGTAATGAAAAACTGTTTTTT
NA	NA	TRBJ1-6	TRBV7-2	CASSYLDFNSPLHF	TGTGCCAGCAGCTACCTTGACTTTAATTCACCCCTCCACTTT
NA	NA	TRBJ1-3	TRBV12-3/TRBV12-4	CASSQPRDSGNTIYF	TGTGCCAGCAGCCAACCCCGGGACTCTGGAAACACCATATATTTT
TRBD2	NA	TRBJ2-7	TRBV7-2	CASSASGSYEQYF	TGTGCCAGCAGCGCTAGCGGGAGCTACGAGCAGTACTTC
NA	NA	TRBJ2-2	TRBV10-3	CASSEALGANTGELFF	TGTGCCAGCAGTGAAGCGCTTGGGGCGAACACCGGGGAGCTGTTTTTT
NA	few	TRBJ2-1	TRBV5-1	CASSLVADEQFF	TGCGCCAGCAGCTTGGTTGCGGATGAGCAGTTCTTC
TRBD1	few	TRBJ1-2	TRBV10-3	CAISLGQGYNYGYTF	TGTGCCATCAGTCTCGGACAGGGGTATAACTATGGCTACACCTTC
NA	many	TRBJ2-5	TRBV11-2	CASSLLGGQETQYF	TGTGCCAGCAGCTTATTAGGCGGCCAAGAGACCCAGTACTTC
NA	once	TRBJ1-2	TRBV5-4	CASSTTSYGYTF	TGTGCCAGCAGCACGACAAGCTATGGCTACACCTTC
TRBD1	once	TRBJ1-2	TRBV5-1	CASSLTGQQIYGYTF	TGCGCCAGCAGCCTGACGGGACAGCAGATCTATGGCTACACCTTC
NA	few	TRBJ2-5	TRBV24-1	CATSDPRAVETQYF	TGTGCCACCAGTGATCCCAGGGCTGTGGAGACCCAGTACTTC
NA	NA	TRBJ1-5	TRBV7-2	CASSLDGYPNQPQHF	TGTGCCAGCAGCTTGGACGGTTACCCGAATCAGCCCCAGCATTTT
TRBD1	NA	TRBJ1-5	TRBV24-1	CATSDFPDRDSNQPQHF	TGTGCCACCAGTGATTTCCCCGACAGGGACAGCAATCAGCCCCAGCATTTT
NA	many	TRBJ1-5	TRBV19	CASTLRIEAAYQPQHF	TGTGCCAGTACCCTAAGGATCGAGGCAGCATATCAGCCCCAGCATTTT
NA	NA	TRBJ2-5	TRBV29-1	CSVEFLSGETQYF	TGCAGCGTTGAATTTCTTTCTGGGGAGACCCAGTACTTC
NA	NA	TRBJ1-6	TRBV7-8	CASSLRAGDNSPLHF	TGTGCCAGCAGCCTACGGGCCGGCGATAATTCACCCCTCCACTTT
NA	many	TRBJ1-1	TRBV11-2	CASSDTHPAEAFF	TGTGCCAGCAGCGATACCCACCCGGCTGAAGCTTTCTTT
TRBD1	NA	TRBJ2-7	TRBV7-9	CASSSPGQGPSYEQYF	TGTGCCAGCAGTTCGCCGGGACAGGGGCCCTCCTACGAGCAGTACTTC
NA	many	TRBJ1-1	TRBV4-3	CASSQVGGVAEAFF	TGCGCCAGCAGCCAAGTGGGGGGGGTGGCTGAAGCTTTCTTT
NA	NA	TRBJ2-5	TRBV19	CASSISSRYGETQYF	TGTGCCAGTAGTATCTCATCTCGTTACGGGGAGACCCAGTACTTC
TRBD1	once	TRBJ2-7	TRBV5-4	CASSPGTGTDEQYF	TGTGCCAGCAGCCCGGGGACAGGGACGGACGAGCAGTACTTC
TRBD2	NA	TRBJ2-2	TRBV20-1	CSARDGTSGDTGELFF	TGCAGTGCTAGAGATGGGACTAGCGGGGACACCGGGGAGCTGTTTTTT
NA	NA	TRBJ2-3	TRBV24-1	CATSDPQGFDTQYF	TGTGCCACCAGTGATCCACAGGGTTTCGATACGCAGTATTTT
NA	once	TRBJ2-7	TRBV7-4	CASSGHYERYF	TGCGCCAGCAGCGGACACTACGAGCGGTACTTC
TRBD2	NA	TRBJ2-6	TRBV9	CASSPSGGSGANVLTF	TGTGCCAGCAGCCCTAGCGGGGGGAGTGGGGCCAACGTCCTGACTTTC
TRBD1	NA	TRBJ1-2	TRBV12-3/TRBV12-4	CASSWGQGYGYTF	TGTGCCAGCAGTTGGGGACAGGGGTATGGCTACACCTTC
NA	NA	TRBJ2-2	TRBV20-1	CSARRTGNTGELFF	TGCAGTGCTAGGCGCACAGGGAACACCGGGGAGCTGTTTTTT
TRBD1	once	TRBJ2-7	TRBV20-1	CSASIRDSSYEQYF	TGCAGTGCTAGTATCCGGGACAGCTCCTACGAGCAGTACTTC
NA	NA	TRBJ2-7	TRBV7-2	CASSLMAGSPYEQYF	TGTGCCAGCAGCTTAATGGCAGGGAGCCCCTACGAGCAGTACTTC
TRBD1	once	TRBJ1-3	TRBV5-1	CASSPPRTGYGNTIYF	TGCGCCAGCAGCCCCCCACGGACAGGGTATGGAAACACCATATATTTT
NA	few	TRBJ2-1	TRBV9	CASSPGRLGYNEQFF	TGTGCCAGCAGCCCAGGACGACTGGGTTACAATGAGCAGTTCTTC
NA	NA	TRBJ1-2	TRBV20-1	CSARGGVRSGYTF	TGCAGTGCTAGGGGGGGAGTTCGTTCGGGCTACACCTTC
TRBD1	NA	TRBJ2-7	TRBV13	CASSPEGQHEQYF	TGTGCCAGCAGCCCCGAGGGACAGCACGAGCAGTACTTC
NA	NA	TRBJ1-2	TRBV5-1	CASRGTGEDTF	TGCGCCAGCAGAGGTACGGGGGAAGACACCTTC
TRBD2	NA	TRBJ2-2	TRBV6-4	CASSDSGENTGELFF	TGTGCCAGCAGTGATAGCGGGGAGAACACCGGGGAGCTGTTTTTT
NA	few	TRBJ1-1	TRBV20-1	CSARDGVEAFF	TGCAGTGCTAGAGACGGTGTTGAAGCTTTCTTT
NA	NA	TRBJ2-3	TRBV9	CASSAQLGATDTQYF	TGTGCCAGCAGCGCCCAGTTAGGAGCCACAGATACGCAGTATTTT
NA	NA	TRBJ1-1	TRBV10-3	CAIREQVNTEAFF	TGTGCTATCAGGGAACAGGTGAACACTGAAGCTTTCTTT
NA	NA	TRBJ1-2	TRBV7-2	CASSQRLGERGYTF	TGTGCCAGCAGCCAAAGGTTGGGAGAACGGGGCTACACCTTC
NA	many	TRBJ1-2	TRBV7-2	CASSLAGHQNYGYTF	TGTGCCAGCAGCCTAGCGGGGCACCAGAACTATGGCTACACCTTC
NA	NA	TRBJ2-3	TRBV7-6	CASSLAPDTDTQYF	TGTGCCAGCAGCTTAGCCCCAGACACAGATACGCAGTATTTT
NA	NA	TRBJ1-2	TRBV10-1	CASSPMRGGHGYTF	TGCGCCAGCAGTCCAATGAGGGGGGGGCACGGCTACACCTTC
TRBD2	NA	TRBJ2-7	TRBV10-2	CASILAGGYEQYF	TGCGCCAGCATACTAGCGGGAGGTTACGAGCAGTACTTC
NA	NA	TRBJ2-7	TRBV7-2	CACLGPTYEQYF	TGTGCCTGTTTAGGTCCAACCTACGAGCAGTACTTC
NA	NA	TRBJ1-1	TRBV7-9	CASSPGPGRAEAFF	TGTGCCAGCAGCCCGGGACCGGGTAGGGCTGAAGCTTTCTTT
NA	NA	TRBJ2-7	TRBV7-9	CASSLLDASYEQYF	TGTGCCAGCAGCCTCCTCGACGCCTCCTACGAGCAGTACTTC
NA	NA	TRBJ2-1	TRBV11-2	CASREGQSSYNEQFF	TGTGCCAGCAGGGAAGGACAGAGCTCCTACAATGAGCAGTTCTTC
NA	NA	TRBJ2-7	TRBV19	CASMDQKSYEQYF	TGTGCCTCAATGGACCAGAAGTCCTACGAGCAGTACTTC